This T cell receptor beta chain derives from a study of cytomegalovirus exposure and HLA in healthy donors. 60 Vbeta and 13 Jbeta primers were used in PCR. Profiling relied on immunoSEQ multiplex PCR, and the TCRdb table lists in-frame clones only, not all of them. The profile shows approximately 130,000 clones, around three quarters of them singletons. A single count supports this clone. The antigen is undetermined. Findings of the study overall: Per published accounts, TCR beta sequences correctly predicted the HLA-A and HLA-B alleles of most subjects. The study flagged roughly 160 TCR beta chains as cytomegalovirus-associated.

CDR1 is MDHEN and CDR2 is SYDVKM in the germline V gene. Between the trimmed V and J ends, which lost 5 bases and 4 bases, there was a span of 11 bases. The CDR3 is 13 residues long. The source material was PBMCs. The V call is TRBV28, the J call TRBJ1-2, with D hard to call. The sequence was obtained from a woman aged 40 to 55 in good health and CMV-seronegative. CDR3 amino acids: CASSPRWSYGYTF. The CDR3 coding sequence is TGTGCCAGCAGTCCCCGGTGGTCCTATGGCTACACCTTC.